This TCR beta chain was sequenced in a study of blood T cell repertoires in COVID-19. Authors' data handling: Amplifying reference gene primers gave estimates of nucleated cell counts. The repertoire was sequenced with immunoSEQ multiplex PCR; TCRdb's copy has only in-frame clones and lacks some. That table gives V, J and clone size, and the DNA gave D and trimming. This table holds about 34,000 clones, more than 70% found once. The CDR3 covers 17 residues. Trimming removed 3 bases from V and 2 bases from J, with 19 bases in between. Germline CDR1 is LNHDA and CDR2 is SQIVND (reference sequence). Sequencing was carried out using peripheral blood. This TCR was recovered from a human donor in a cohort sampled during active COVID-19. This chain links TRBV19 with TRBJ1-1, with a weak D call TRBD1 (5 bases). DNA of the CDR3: TGTGCCAGTAGTATGGGGAGGTGGAGGGGTAAAAACACTGAAGCTTTCTTT. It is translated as CASSMGRWRGKNTEAFF.